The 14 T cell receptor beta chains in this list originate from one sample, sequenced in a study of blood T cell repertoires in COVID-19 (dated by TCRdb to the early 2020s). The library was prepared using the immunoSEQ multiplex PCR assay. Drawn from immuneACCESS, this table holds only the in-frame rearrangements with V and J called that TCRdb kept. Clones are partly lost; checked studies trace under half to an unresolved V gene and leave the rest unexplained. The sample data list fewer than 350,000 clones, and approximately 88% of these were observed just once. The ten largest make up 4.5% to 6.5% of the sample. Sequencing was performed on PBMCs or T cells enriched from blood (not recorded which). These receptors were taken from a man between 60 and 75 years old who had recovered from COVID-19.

The CDR3, as DNA: TGTGCCAGTAGTGGCCCAACGGGAAACAATGAGCAGTTCTTC. This encodes CASSGPTGNNEQFF. V and J are TRBV19 and TRBJ2-1, with D possibly TRBD2 on 5 matching bases. CDR3 length: 14 residues. Germline CDR1 is LNHDA and CDR2 is SQIVND (reference sequence). V gave up 5 bases and J gave up 5 bases, with 13 bases separating them. Filled out from reference TRBV19 and TRBJ2-1, the complete variable domain reads DGGITQSPKYLFRKEGQNVTLSCEQNLNHDAMYWYRQDPGQGLRLIYYSQIVNDFQKGDIAEGYSVSREKKESFPLTVTSAQKNPTAFYLCASSGPTGNNEQFFGPGTRLTVL.

CDR3 DNA: TGCGCCAGCACCATAAGTAGCCAAGAGACCCAGTACTTC. Its translation: CASTISSQETQYF. The chain is built from TRBV5-1 and TRBJ2-5; D is undetermined. V lost 6 bases and J lost 1, with 10 bases in between. The CDR3 is made up of 13 amino acids. The germline V gene encodes CDR1 SGHRS and CDR2 YFSETQ.

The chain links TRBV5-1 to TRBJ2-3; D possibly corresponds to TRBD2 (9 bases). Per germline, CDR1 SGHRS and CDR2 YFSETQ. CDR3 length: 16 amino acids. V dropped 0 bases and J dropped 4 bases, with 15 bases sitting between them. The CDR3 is CASSLALAGQADTQYF. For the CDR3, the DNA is TGCGCCAGCAGCTTGGCGCTAGCGGGACAGGCAGATACGCAGTATTTT.

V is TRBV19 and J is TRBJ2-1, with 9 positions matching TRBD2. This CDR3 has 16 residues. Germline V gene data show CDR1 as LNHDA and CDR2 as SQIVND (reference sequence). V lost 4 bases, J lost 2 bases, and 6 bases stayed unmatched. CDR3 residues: CASSSSGSATYNEQFF. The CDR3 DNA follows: TGTGCCAGTAGTAGTAGCGGGAGTGCCACCTACAATGAGCAGTTCTTC. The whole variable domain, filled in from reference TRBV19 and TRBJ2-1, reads DGGITQSPKYLFRKEGQNVTLSCEQNLNHDAMYWYRQDPGQGLRLIYYSQIVNDFQKGDIAEGYSVSREKKESFPLTVTSAQKNPTAFYLCASSSSGSATYNEQFFGPGTRLTVL.

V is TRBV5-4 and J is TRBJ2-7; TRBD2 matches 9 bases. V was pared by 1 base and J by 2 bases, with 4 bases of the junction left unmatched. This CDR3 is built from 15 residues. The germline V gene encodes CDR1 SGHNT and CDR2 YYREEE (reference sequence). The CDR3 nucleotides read TGTGCCAGCAGCTTGAGCCTAGCGGGACCCTACGAGCAGTACTTC. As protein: CASSLSLAGPYEQYF.

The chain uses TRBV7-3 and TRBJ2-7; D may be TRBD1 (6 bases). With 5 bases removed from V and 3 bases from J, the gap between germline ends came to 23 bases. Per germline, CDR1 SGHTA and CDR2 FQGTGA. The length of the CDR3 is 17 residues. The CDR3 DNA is TGTGCCAGCAGCACCCTTCCCAGGACAGCGTCCAGCTACGAGCAGTACTTC. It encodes CASSTLPRTASSYEQYF.

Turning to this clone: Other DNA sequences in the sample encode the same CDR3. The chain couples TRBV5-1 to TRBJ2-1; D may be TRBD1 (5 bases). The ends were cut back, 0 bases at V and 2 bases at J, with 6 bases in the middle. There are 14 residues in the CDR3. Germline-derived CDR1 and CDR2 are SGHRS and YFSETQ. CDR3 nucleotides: TGCGCCAGCAGCTTGGGACAGACCTACAATGAGCAGTTCTTC. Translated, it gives CASSLGQTYNEQFF.

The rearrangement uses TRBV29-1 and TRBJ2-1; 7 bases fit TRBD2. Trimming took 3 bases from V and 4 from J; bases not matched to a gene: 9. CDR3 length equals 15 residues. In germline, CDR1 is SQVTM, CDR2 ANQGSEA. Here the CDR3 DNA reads TGCAGCGTTGATGGTATGGCTAGCGGATACAATGAGCAGTTCTTC. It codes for CSVDGMASGYNEQFF.

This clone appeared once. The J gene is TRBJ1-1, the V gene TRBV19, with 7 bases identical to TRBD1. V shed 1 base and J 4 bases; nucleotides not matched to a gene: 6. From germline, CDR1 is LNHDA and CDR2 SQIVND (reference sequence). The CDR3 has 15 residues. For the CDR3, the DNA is TGTGCCAGTAGTATAGCCCAGGGGGTTGGCACTGAAGCTTTCTTT. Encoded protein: CASSIAQGVGTEAFF.

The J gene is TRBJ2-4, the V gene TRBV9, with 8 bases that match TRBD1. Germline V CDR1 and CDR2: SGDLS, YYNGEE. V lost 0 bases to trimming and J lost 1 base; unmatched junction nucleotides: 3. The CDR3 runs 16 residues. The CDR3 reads CASSVGDRGAKNIQYF. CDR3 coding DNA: TGTGCCAGCAGCGTAGGCGACAGGGGTGCCAAAAACATTCAGTACTTC. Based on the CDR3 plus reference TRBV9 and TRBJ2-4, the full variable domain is DSGVTQTPKHLITATGQRVTLRCSPRSGDLSVYWYQQSLDQGLQFLIQYYNGEERAKGNILERFSAQQFPDLHSELNLSSLELGDSALYFCASSVGDRGAKNIQYFGAGTRLSVL.

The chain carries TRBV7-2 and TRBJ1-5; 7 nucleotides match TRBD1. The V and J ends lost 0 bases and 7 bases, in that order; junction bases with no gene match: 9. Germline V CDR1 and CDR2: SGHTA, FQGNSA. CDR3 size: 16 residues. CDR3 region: CASSLAAGAGGQPQHF. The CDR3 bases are TGTGCCAGCAGCTTAGCTGCTGGAGCAGGGGGACAGCCCCAGCATTTT.

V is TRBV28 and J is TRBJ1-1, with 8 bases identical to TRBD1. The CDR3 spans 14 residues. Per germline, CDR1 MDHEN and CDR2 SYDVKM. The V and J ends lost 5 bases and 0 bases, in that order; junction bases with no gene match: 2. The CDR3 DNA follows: TGTGCCAGCAGTCCGGGACAGGTGAACACTGAAGCTTTCTTT. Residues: CASSPGQVNTEAFF.

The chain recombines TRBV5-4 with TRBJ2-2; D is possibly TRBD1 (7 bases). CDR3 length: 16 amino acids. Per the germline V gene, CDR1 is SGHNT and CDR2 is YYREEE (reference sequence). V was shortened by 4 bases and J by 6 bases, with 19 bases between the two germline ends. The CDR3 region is CASSPRGGREAGELFF. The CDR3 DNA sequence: TGTGCCAGCAGCCCCCGAGGGGGCAGGGAGGCCGGGGAGCTGTTTTTT.

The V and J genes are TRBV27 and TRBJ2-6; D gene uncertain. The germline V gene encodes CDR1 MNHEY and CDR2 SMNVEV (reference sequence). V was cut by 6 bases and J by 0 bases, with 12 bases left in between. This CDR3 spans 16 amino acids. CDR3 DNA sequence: TGTGCCAGCAGCTCCGTCCCCGGCTCTGGGGCCAACGTCCTGACTTTC. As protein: CASSSVPGSGANVLTF.